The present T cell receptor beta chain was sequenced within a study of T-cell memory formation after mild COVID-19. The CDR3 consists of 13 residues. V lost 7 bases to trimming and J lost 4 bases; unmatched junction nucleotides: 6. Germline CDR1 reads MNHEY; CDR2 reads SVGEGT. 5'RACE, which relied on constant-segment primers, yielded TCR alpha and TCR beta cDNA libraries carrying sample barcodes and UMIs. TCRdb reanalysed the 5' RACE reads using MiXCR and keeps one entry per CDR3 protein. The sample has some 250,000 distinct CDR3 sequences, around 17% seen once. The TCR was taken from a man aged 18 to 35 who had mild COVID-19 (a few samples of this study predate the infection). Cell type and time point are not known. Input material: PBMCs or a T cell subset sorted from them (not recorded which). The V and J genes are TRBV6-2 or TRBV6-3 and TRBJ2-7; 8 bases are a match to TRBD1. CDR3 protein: CASTQGAPYEQYF. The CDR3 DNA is TGTGCCAGCACCCAGGGGGCTCCTTACGAGCAGTACTTC.